These 28 T cell receptor beta chains were all obtained from the same sample, sequenced in a study of blood T cell repertoires in COVID-19. The table came from immunoSEQ multiplex PCR; TCRdb's copy has only in-frame clones and leaves some out. The repertoire holds about 240,000 clones, with 85% to 90% as singletons. Sequences were obtained from peripheral blood. These receptors were collected from a woman in her seventies with active or convalescent COVID-19.

In this sample, this clone turned up once. J is TRBJ2-6 and V is TRBV7-9, with TRBD1 matching over 9 bases. The CDR3 spans 18 residues. CDR1 is SEHNR and CDR2 is FQNEAQ in the germline V gene (reference sequence). With 3 bases clipped from V and 0 bases from J, the junction kept 6 bases outside the gene matches. Here the CDR3 reads CASSLRDRDFSGANVLTF. The CDR3 DNA is TGTGCCAGCAGCTTGAGGGACAGGGACTTCTCTGGGGCCAACGTCCTGACTTTC.

V usage is TRBV6-5 and J usage is TRBJ1-5; D gene uncertain. Germline assignment: CDR1 MNHEY and CDR2 SVGAGI. The CDR3 consists of 13 residues. Trimming removed 6 bases at V and 4 bases at J, with 10 bases between. The CDR3 nucleotides are TGTGCCAGCAGCGAGACACCAAATCAGCCCCAGCATTTT. It yields the protein CASSETPNQPQHF.

In this sample, this clone turned up a few times. The chain is built from TRBV6-2 or TRBV6-3 and TRBJ1-4; D might be TRBD1 (5 bases). CDR1 MNHEY and CDR2 SVGEGT come from the germline V gene. Trimming cost V 4 bases and J 2 bases, with 8 bases left between them. The length of the CDR3 is 14 residues. The CDR3 sequence is CASSWGQTNEKLFF. The DNA for the CDR3 is TGTGCCAGCAGTTGGGGCCAGACTAATGAAAAACTGTTTTTT.

The chain joins TRBV7-9 to TRBJ1-1; TRBD1 is a possible D gene (6 bases). Between the trimmed V and J ends, which lost 5 bases and 1 base, there was a span of 17 bases. Germline CDR1 and CDR2: SEHNR and FQNEAQ (reference sequence). The CDR3 sequence is 16 residues long. The DNA for the CDR3 is TGTGCCAGCAGCGGCCGGTCTCTGACAGGGAACACTGAAGCTTTCTTT. It codes for CASSGRSLTGNTEAFF.

V gene TRBV5-4 combines with J gene TRBJ2-3, with TRBD2 identical over 7 bases. This CDR3 contains 15 residues. The germline V gene encodes CDR1 SGHNT and CDR2 YYREEE (reference sequence). The V gene end was trimmed by 4 bases and the J gene end by 4 bases; junction bases not matched to a gene: 9. This CDR3 is CASSPGAGASDTQYF. CDR3 coding DNA: TGTGCCAGCAGCCCCGGTGCGGGAGCGTCAGATACGCAGTATTTT.

The chain recombines TRBV10-3 with TRBJ1-1; D ambiguous. The CDR3 runs to 14 residues. CDR1 and CDR2 from the germline V gene are ENHRY and SYGVKD. V gave up 3 bases and J gave up 6 bases, with 14 bases separating them. The CDR3 protein is CAISEKSVLSEAFF. DNA of the CDR3: TGTGCCATCAGTGAAAAGTCAGTTCTTTCTGAAGCTTTCTTT.

The rearrangement uses TRBV5-6 and TRBJ2-2; the match to TRBD1 covers 10 bases. The CDR3 has 15 residues. J lost 5 bases, V lost 2 bases, and 3 bases had no gene match. CDR1 is SGHDT, CDR2 YYEEEE, per germline. DNA for the CDR3: TGTGCCAGCAGCTTCGGGACAGGGGTGACCGGGGAGCTGTTTTTT. Protein product: CASSFGTGVTGELFF.

The chain employs TRBV29-1 and TRBJ1-5; weak D call: TRBD1 (5 bases). V was trimmed by 7 bases and J by 1 base, leaving 11 bases between them. Germline CDR1 reads SQVTM; CDR2 reads ANQGSEA. The CDR3 is 13 residues long. CDR3 sequence: CSAGEGSNQPQHF. In DNA, the CDR3 is TGCAGCGCCGGGGAGGGGAGCAATCAGCCCCAGCATTTT. The full variable domain, its missing parts supplied by reference TRBV29-1 and TRBJ1-5, is SAVISQKPSRDICQRGTSLTIQCQVDSQVTMMFWYRQQPGQSLTLIATANQGSEATYESGFVIDKFPISRPNLTFSTLTVSNMSPEDSSIYLCSAGEGSNQPQHFGDGTRLSIL.

The CDR3: CASSQDRGQVGTEAFF. The CDR3 bases are TGCGCCAGCAGCCAAGATAGGGGGCAGGTCGGAACTGAAGCTTTCTTT. V usage is TRBV4-3 and J usage is TRBJ1-1; TRBD1 matches at 7 bases. Germline V gives CDR1 LGHNA, CDR2 YSLEER. The CDR3 covers 16 residues. V lost 0 bases, J lost 5 bases, and 9 bases stayed unmatched.

The CDR3 DNA follows: TGCGCCAGCAGAAGTAGCGGGGGACGGGATACGCAGTATTTT. The encoded protein is CASRSSGGRDTQYF. The chain couples TRBV10-1 to TRBJ2-3, with 9 bases identical to TRBD2. Germline values: CDR1 WNHNN, CDR2 SYGVQD (reference sequence). V shed 6 bases and J 6 bases; nucleotides not matched to a gene: 7. CDR3 length equals 14 residues.

The sample holds one count of this clone. The gene calls are TRBV5-1 and TRBJ2-3; 14 bases fit TRBD2. Germline CDR1 reads SGHRS; CDR2 reads YFSETQ. V was pared by 4 bases and J by 5 bases, with 6 bases of the junction left unmatched. CDR3 length equals 16 residues. CDR3 protein: CASSPTSGGAGDTQYF. CDR3 DNA: TGCGCCAGCAGCCCGACTAGCGGGGGGGCTGGAGATACGCAGTATTTT.

The V and J genes are TRBV14 and TRBJ2-2; D is ambiguous. This CDR3 is built from 14 residues. Trimming removed 4 bases from V and 1 base from J, with 7 bases in between. Germline CDR1 SGHDN, CDR2 FVKESK. The CDR3 sequence is CASSRDKNTGELFF. The DNA for the CDR3 is TGTGCCAGCAGCCGAGACAAGAACACCGGGGAGCTGTTTTTT. Full variable domain (rest looked up from reference TRBV14 and TRBJ2-2): EAGVTQFPSHSVIEKGQTVTLRCDPISGHDNLYWYRRVMGKEIKFLLHFVKESKQDESGMPNNRFLAERTGGTYSTLKVQPAELEDSGVYFCASSRDKNTGELFFGEGSRLTVL.

This chain joins TRBV27 and TRBJ2-7, with TRBD1 matching 9 bases. V was pared by 4 bases and J by 3 bases, with 7 bases of the junction left unmatched. CDR1 is MNHEY, CDR2 SMNVEV, per germline (reference sequence). The CDR3 runs 15 residues. CDR3 sequence (DNA): TGTGCCAGCAGTTCCGGGACAGGGAACCGCTACGAGCAGTACTTC. Translating gives CASSSGTGNRYEQYF.

V is TRBV18 and J is TRBJ2-7, with a tentative D call TRBD1 (5 bases). The germline V gene encodes CDR1 KGHSH and CDR2 LQKENI. Trimming took 5 bases from V and 3 from J, leaving 17 bases between them. CDR3 length: 15 amino acids. As DNA, the CDR3 is TGTGCCAGCTCATCTGAGCAGGGATGGGGCTACGAGCAGTACTTC. Translating gives CASSSEQGWGYEQYF.

The V call is TRBV5-1, the J call TRBJ2-2; 7 bases are a match to TRBD1. The germline V gene has CDR1 SGHRS and CDR2 YFSETQ. The V segment lost 3 bases and the J segment 5 bases; nucleotides outside the gene matches: 7. This CDR3 has 15 residues. The CDR3, as DNA: TGCGCCAGCAGCTCCAGGGCAGGGGGAACCGGGGAGCTGTTTTTT. Protein sequence: CASSSRAGGTGELFF.

The gene calls are TRBV6-5 and TRBJ1-2, with TRBD1 identical over 8 bases. V lost 7 bases to trimming and J lost 7 bases; unmatched junction nucleotides: 14. Germline-derived CDR1 and CDR2 are MNHEY and SVGAGI. CDR3 length: 15 residues. This CDR3 is CASKGFNRGSTGYTF. In nucleotides, the CDR3 is TGTGCCAGCAAAGGTTTCAACAGGGGGTCTACTGGCTACACCTTC.

This clone was recorded once. The chain has TRBV6-2 or TRBV6-3 and TRBJ1-1, with 10 bases matching TRBD1. The CDR3 runs to 18 residues. V shed 3 bases and J 2 bases; nucleotides not matched to a gene: 12. Per germline, CDR1 MNHEY and CDR2 SVGEGT. CDR3 residues: CASSYPTGTGVVNTEAFF. DNA for the CDR3: TGTGCCAGCAGTTATCCTACCGGGACAGGGGTAGTTAACACTGAAGCTTTCTTT.

The chain links TRBV6-5 to TRBJ1-1, with a weak D call TRBD1 (6 bases). This CDR3 is 14 amino acids long. V lost 2 bases, J lost 5 bases, and 12 bases lay in between. CDR1 is MNHEY and CDR2 is SVGAGI in the germline V gene. The DNA of the CDR3 is TGTGCCAGCAGTTACCAGCGGGGGCTGACTGAAGCTTTCTTT. Its translation: CASSYQRGLTEAFF.

V is TRBV5-1 and J is TRBJ2-2, with 8 bases that match TRBD2. V lost 4 bases to trimming and J lost 4 bases; unmatched junction nucleotides: 9. There are 16 residues in the CDR3. In germline, CDR1 is SGHRS, CDR2 YFSETQ. In DNA form, the CDR3 reads TGCGCCAGCAGCCCACCCGGGGGGGGCCCCACCGGGGAGCTGTTTTTT. It yields the protein CASSPPGGGPTGELFF.

This chain uses TRBV2 with TRBJ1-5; the D is unclear. V dropped 7 bases and J dropped 2 bases, with 12 bases sitting between them. Germline CDR1 SNHLY, CDR2 FYNNEI. This CDR3 region has 14 residues. DNA of the CDR3: TGTGCCAGCACTGTACTCGGAGGCAATCAGCCCCAGCATTTT. Encoded protein: CASTVLGGNQPQHF.

This clone showed up just a few times. This chain joins TRBV19 and TRBJ2-1; 12 positions agree with TRBD2. Per the germline V gene, CDR1 is LNHDA and CDR2 is SQIVND (reference sequence). After removal of 4 bases from V and 8 bases from J, the junction contained 3 bases not matched to a gene. This CDR3 has 14 amino acids. CDR3 residues: CASSRLAGVDEQFF. The CDR3 nucleotides read TGTGCCAGTAGTAGACTAGCGGGGGTCGATGAGCAGTTCTTC.

The chain couples TRBV10-3 to TRBJ2-6; D is possibly TRBD2 (6 bases). V was pared by 7 bases and J by 2 bases, with 15 bases between. Germline V gene data show CDR1 as ENHRY and CDR2 as SYGVKD. This CDR3 region has 16 residues. CDR3 region: CAITPSGVAGANVLTF. DNA of the CDR3: TGTGCCATCACCCCATCGGGAGTCGCTGGGGCCAACGTCCTGACTTTC.

V gene TRBV24-1 combines with J gene TRBJ2-1, with 9 bases that match TRBD2. This CDR3 spans 14 amino acids. V gave up 6 bases and J gave up 7 bases; unmatched junction bases: 6. Germline V gives CDR1 KGHDR, CDR2 SFDVKD. CDR3 coding DNA: TGTGCCACCAGTTTAGCGGGGGTCGTTAATGAGCAGTTCTTC. Protein product: CATSLAGVVNEQFF.

The rearrangement links TRBV18 to TRBJ1-1; D is possibly TRBD1 (6 bases). Trimming cost V 2 bases and J 3 bases, with 10 bases left between them. The V gene's germline CDR1 is KGHSH and CDR2 LQKENI. This CDR3 region has 14 residues. For the CDR3, the DNA is TGTGCCAGCTCACCAGGGGGCAAGGACACTGAAGCTTTCTTT. It specifies CASSPGGKDTEAFF.

This sequence joins TRBV7-9 and TRBJ1-1, with 7 nucleotides matching TRBD1. The junction had 7 bases not matched to a gene; V was cut back by 5 bases and J by 1 base. The V gene's germline CDR1 is SEHNR and CDR2 FQNEAQ (reference sequence). The CDR3 consists of 15 residues. The CDR3 loop reads CASSLTGNENTEAFF. The CDR3 DNA reads as TGTGCCAGCAGCCTGACAGGGAATGAGAACACTGAAGCTTTCTTT.

The gene calls are TRBV6-2 or TRBV6-3 and TRBJ1-4, with no clear D. The CDR3 runs 14 residues. Trimming stripped 5 bases from V and 4 bases from J, with 11 bases between. CDR1 is MNHEY and CDR2 is SVGEGT in the germline V gene. CDR3 residues: CASSGAGDNEKLFF. CDR3 sequence (DNA): TGTGCCAGCAGTGGCGCCGGGGATAATGAAAAACTGTTTTTT.

The chain recombines TRBV25-1 with TRBJ1-4; TRBD1 agrees at 7 bases. This CDR3 is 14 amino acids long. Germline-derived CDR1 and CDR2 are MGHDK and SYGVNS. J lost 5 bases, V lost 2 bases, and 2 bases had no gene match. CDR3 sequence: CASSELQGNEKLFF. DNA of the CDR3: TGTGCCAGCAGTGAACTACAGGGGAATGAAAAACTGTTTTTT.

This chain connects TRBV5-4 to TRBJ1-2, with a weak D call TRBD1 (5 bases). The CDR3 is 13 amino acids. The ends were cut back, 4 bases at V and 5 bases at J, with 12 bases in the middle. Per germline, CDR1 SGHNT and CDR2 YYREEE (reference sequence). DNA of the CDR3: TGTGCCAGCAGCCAAGACAGCCAATATGGCTACACCTTC. It yields the protein CASSQDSQYGYTF.